The 6 T cell receptor beta chains presented below share a single source sample, sequenced in a study of blood T cell repertoires in COVID-19. The table came from immunoSEQ multiplex PCR; TCRdb's copy has only in-frame clones and leaves some out. The sample consists of fewer than 250,000 clones, approximately 81% of them appearing once. The sequenced sample was peripheral blood. These receptors were collected from a woman older than 75 with acute or convalescent COVID-19.

This clone was recorded only once. The V gene is TRBV3-1 (or the pseudogene TRBV3-2), the J gene TRBJ2-1; 8 nucleotides match TRBD2. Germline loops: CDR1 LGHDT, CDR2 YNNKEL (reference sequence). The CDR3 has 17 residues. Trimming took 1 base from V and 4 from J; bases not matched to a gene: 9. The CDR3, as DNA: TGTGCCAGCAGCCAAGGCTCCCCAGCGGGAGTGTACAATGAGCAGTTCTTC. Its protein product is CASSQGSPAGVYNEQFF.

The chain combines TRBV10-2 with TRBJ2-7; tentative D call: TRBD2 (6 bases). Trimming stripped 7 bases from V and 4 bases from J, with 17 bases between. This CDR3 contains 14 residues. The germline gives CDR1 WSHSY, CDR2 SAAADI. The DNA of the CDR3 is TGCGCCAGCATAGGAGGGAGCTTCATATACGAGCAGTACTTC. Its translation: CASIGGSFIYEQYF.

The chain employs TRBV19 and TRBJ1-1, with D perhaps matching TRBD1 (6 bases). V was cut by 7 bases and J by 5 bases, with 17 bases left in between. The CDR3 covers 14 residues. Germline CDR1 is LNHDA and CDR2 is SQIVND (reference sequence). The CDR3 bases are TGTGCCAGTACCGAGACAGGAGGAATAACTGAAGCTTTCTTT. This gives the protein CASTETGGITEAFF.

The rearrangement joins TRBV6-5 to TRBJ1-2; possible D gene TRBD1, 5 bases. Trimming removed 0 bases from V and 6 bases from J, with 14 bases in between. Germline CDR1 reads MNHEY; CDR2 reads SVGAGI. The CDR3 loop spans 15 amino acids. The CDR3 sequence: CASSYSRAGRNGYTF. The CDR3 DNA reads as TGTGCCAGCAGTTACTCGCGGGCAGGGAGGAATGGCTACACCTTC.

The chain links TRBV6-1 to TRBJ2-1; D possibly corresponds to TRBD2 (5 bases). From germline, CDR1 is MNHNS and CDR2 SASEGT. The germline V and J ends were trimmed by 0 bases and 6 bases, with 15 bases remaining between them. The CDR3 contains 16 residues. CDR3 sequence reads: CASSEAAGIYGNEQFF. The DNA of the CDR3 is TGTGCCAGCAGTGAAGCGGCGGGTATCTACGGCAATGAGCAGTTCTTC.

The chain combines TRBV7-9 with TRBJ1-4; the D gene is possibly TRBD1 (6 bases). Germline CDR1 SEHNR, CDR2 FQNEAQ (reference sequence). The CDR3 length is 15 residues. V lost 5 bases and J lost 8, with 18 bases in between. The CDR3 reads CASSLAGVSGEKLFF. CDR3 coding DNA: TGTGCCAGCAGCCTGGCAGGGGTATCTGGCGAAAAACTGTTTTTT.